Included here is one TCR beta chain sequence, with context. Its antigen is undetermined. Researchers ran the PCR with 60 Vbeta and 13 Jbeta primers. The data were produced by immunoSEQ multiplex PCR, yet TCRdb's version contains in-frame clones alone and is incomplete. Altogether approximately 150,000 clones are present, roughly 80% being singletons, with the ten largest covering about 13%. The CDR3 covers 17 residues. Germline-derived CDR1 and CDR2 are SGHNT and YYREEE (reference sequence). V gave up 3 bases and J gave up 0 bases; unmatched junction bases: 7. This record belongs to a study of cytomegalovirus exposure and HLA in healthy donors. The study, taken as a whole, reports: Earlier results showed most TCR beta V segments being productive about 87% or about 30% of the time. Reported results showed that the classifier diagnosed cytomegalovirus status with high specificity and sensitivity.

The chain carries TRBV5-4 and TRBJ1-4; 8 positions agree with TRBD1. The specimen was PBMCs. This TCR came from a woman aged 45 to 65 in good health and CMV-seronegative. CDR3 sequence reads: CASSYLPQGATNEKLFF. The CDR3 region has the DNA TGTGCCAGCAGCTACCTTCCACAGGGGGCAACTAATGAAAAACTGTTTTTT.